What follows describes a single T cell receptor beta chain. There are 13 residues in the CDR3. Losses at the gene ends were 4 bases for V and 4 bases for J; bases not matched to a gene: 3. Germline V gene lookup returns CDR1 SGHVS and CDR2 FQNEAQ. This entry is derived from a study of blood T cell repertoires in COVID-19. Study details: Specimens from acute and convalescent COVID-19 originated in the United States, Italy and Spain. PBMCs, B-cell-depleted T cells, or T cells provided the cDNA or gDNA that made up the material.

Clones were read by immunoSEQ multiplex PCR, and TCRdb kept only the in-frame ones, dropping some. The sample includes about 140,000 clones, over 60% of them seen just once. This clonotype originated in a man aged 50-60 years with acute or convalescent COVID-19. The J gene is TRBJ1-1, the V gene TRBV7-8; TRBD1 matches at 7 bases. Sequencing was done on a sample of peripheral blood. Written as DNA, the CDR3 is TGTGCCAGCAGCTCCAGGGGGGCCACTGAAGCTTTCTTT. This encodes CASSSRGATEAFF. The variable domain in full, with the rest retrieved from reference TRBV7-8 and TRBJ1-1, is GAGVSQSPRYKVAKRGQDVALRCDPISGHVSLFWYQQALGQGPEFLTYFQNEAQLDKSGLPSDRFFAERPEGSVSTLKIQRTQQEDSAVYLCASSSRGATEAFFGQGTRLTVV.